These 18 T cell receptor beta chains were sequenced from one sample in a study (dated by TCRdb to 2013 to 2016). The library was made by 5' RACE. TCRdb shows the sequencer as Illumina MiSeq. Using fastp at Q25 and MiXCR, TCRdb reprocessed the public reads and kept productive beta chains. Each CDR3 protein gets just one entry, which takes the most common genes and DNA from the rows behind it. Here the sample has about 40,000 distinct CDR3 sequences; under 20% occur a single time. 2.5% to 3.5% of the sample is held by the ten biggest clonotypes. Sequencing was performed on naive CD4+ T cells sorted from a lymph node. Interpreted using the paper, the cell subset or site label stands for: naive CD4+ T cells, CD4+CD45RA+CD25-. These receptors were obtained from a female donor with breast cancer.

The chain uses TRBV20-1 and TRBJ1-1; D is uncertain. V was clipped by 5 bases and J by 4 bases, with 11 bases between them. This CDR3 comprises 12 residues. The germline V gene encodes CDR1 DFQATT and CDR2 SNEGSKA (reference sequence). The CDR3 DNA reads TGCAGTGCTGGAGGTAGCGGCACTGAAGCTTTCTTT. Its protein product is CSAGGSGTEAFF.

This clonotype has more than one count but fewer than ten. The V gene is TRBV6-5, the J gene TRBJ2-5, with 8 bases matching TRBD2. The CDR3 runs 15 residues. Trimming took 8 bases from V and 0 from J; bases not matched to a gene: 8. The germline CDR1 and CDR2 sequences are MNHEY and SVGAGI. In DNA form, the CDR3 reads TGTGCCAGCCGTGCCGGGGGGGCGTACCAAGAGACCCAGTACTTC. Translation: CASRAGGAYQETQYF.

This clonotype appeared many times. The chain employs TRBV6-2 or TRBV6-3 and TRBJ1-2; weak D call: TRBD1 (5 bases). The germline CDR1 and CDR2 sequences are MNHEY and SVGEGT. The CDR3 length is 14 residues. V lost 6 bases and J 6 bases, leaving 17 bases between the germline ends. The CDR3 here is CASRGSTRENGYTF. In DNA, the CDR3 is TGTGCCAGCAGGGGATCAACCAGGGAAAATGGCTACACCTTC.

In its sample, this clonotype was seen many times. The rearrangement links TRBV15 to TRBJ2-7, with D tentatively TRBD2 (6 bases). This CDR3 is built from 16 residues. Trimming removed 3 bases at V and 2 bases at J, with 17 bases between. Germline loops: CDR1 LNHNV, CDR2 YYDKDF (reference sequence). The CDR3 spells CATSRGDGAGTYEQYF. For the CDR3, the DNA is TGTGCCACCAGCAGGGGGGACGGGGCGGGAACCTACGAGCAGTACTTC.

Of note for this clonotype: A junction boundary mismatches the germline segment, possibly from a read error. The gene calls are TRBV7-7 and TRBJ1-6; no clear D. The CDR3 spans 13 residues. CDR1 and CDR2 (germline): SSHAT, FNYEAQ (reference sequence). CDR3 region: CASSLSQDSPLHF. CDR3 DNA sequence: TGTGCTAGCAGCTTAAGTCAGGATTCACCCCTCCACTTT.

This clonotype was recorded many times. Here the CDR3 DNA reads TGCGCCAGCAGCCACCAGGTGGACAGGGGAACAAGAAACACCATATATTTT. Protein: CASSHQVDRGTRNTIYF. The chain employs TRBV4-1 and TRBJ1-3; 9 bases line up with TRBD1. This CDR3 is built from 17 residues. After removal of 3 bases from V and 5 bases from J, the junction contained 11 bases not matched to a gene. Germline V gene sequence: CDR1 MGHRA, CDR2 YSYEKL.

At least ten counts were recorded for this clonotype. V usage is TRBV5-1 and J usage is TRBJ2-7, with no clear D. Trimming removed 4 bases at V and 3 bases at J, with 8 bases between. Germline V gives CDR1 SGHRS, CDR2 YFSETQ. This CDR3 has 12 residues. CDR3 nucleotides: TGCGCCAGCAGCACCGACAACTACGAGCAGTACTTC. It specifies CASSTDNYEQYF.

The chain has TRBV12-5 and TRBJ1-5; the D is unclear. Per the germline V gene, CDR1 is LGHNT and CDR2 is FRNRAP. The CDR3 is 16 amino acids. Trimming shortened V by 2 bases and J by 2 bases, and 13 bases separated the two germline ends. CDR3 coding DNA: TGTGCTAGTGGTTTGCCCGCCGGGATCGGCAATCAGCCCCAGCATTTT. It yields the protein CASGLPAGIGNQPQHF.

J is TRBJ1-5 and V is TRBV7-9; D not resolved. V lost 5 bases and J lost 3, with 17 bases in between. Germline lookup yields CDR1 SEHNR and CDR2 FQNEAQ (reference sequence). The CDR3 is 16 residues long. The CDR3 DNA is TGTGCCAGCAGCCGAGGCGGCCTCGGAGTCAATCAGCCCCAGCATTTT. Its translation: CASSRGGLGVNQPQHF.

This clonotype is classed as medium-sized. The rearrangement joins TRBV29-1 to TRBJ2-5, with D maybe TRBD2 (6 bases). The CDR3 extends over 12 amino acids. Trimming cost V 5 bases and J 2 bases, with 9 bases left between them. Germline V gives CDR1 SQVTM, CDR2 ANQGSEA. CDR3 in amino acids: CSVRELQETQYF. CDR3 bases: TGCAGCGTTCGGGAGCTACAAGAGACCCAGTACTTC.

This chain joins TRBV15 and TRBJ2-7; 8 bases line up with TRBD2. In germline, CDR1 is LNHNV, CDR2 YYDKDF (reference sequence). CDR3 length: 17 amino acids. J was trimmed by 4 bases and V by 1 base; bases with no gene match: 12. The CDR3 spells CATSRGGVGREVYEQYF. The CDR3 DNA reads TGTGCCACCAGCAGAGGAGGGGTCGGGCGGGAGGTATACGAGCAGTACTTC.

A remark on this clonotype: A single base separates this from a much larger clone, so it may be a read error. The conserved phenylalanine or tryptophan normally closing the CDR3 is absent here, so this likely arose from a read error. The CDR3 DNA reads as TGTGCCAGCAGCCCACAGGGGGCTGGAAACACCATATATTCT. This gives the protein CASSPQGAGNTIYS. The rearrangement uses TRBV28 and TRBJ1-3; 8 bases line up with TRBD1. The CDR3 spans 14 residues. Looked up from germline, CDR1 is MDHEN and CDR2 is SYDVKM. V was pared by 6 bases and J by 2 bases, with 3 bases of the junction left unmatched.

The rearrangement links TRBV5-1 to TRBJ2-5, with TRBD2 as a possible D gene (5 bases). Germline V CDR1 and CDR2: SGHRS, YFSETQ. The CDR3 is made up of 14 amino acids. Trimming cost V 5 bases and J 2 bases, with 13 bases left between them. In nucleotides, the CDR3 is TGCGCCAGCAGTCGGGGAAGGAAACAAGAGACCCAGTACTTC. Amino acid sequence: CASSRGRKQETQYF.

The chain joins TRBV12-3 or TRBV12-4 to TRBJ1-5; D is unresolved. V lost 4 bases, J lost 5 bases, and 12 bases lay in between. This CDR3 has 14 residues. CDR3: CASSSDIRDQPQHF. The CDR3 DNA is TGTGCCAGCAGTTCTGACATTCGGGATCAGCCCCAGCATTTT.

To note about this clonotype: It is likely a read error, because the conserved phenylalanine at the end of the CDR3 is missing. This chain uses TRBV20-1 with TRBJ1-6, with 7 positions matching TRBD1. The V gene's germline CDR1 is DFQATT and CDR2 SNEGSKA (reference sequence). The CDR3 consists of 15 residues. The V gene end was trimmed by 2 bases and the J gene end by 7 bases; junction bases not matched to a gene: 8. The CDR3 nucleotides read TGCAGTGCTAGACCCGGGGGGACAGAGAATTCACCCCTCCACTCT. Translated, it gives CSARPGGTENSPLHS.

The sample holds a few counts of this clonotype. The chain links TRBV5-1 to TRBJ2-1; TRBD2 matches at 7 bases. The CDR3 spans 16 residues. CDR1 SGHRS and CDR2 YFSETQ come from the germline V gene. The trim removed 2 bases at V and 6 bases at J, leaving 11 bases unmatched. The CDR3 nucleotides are TGCGCCAGCAGCTTATGGGGACTAACGTCGGGCAATGAGCAGTTCTTC. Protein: CASSLWGLTSGNEQFF.

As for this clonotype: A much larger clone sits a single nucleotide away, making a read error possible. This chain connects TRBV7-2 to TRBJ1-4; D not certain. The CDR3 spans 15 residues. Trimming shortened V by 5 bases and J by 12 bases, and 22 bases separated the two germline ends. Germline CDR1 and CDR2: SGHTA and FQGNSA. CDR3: CASSEMGSGDEQLFF. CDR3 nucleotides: TGTGCCAGCAGCGAGATGGGCTCGGGTGACGAACAACTGTTTTTT.

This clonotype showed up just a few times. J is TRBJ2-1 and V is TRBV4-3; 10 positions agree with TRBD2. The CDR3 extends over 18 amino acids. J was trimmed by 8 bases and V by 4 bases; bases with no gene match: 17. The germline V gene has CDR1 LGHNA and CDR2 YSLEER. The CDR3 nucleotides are TGCGCCAGCAGCCCCAAACCCTTTTCTAGCGGGAGTCCCCATGAGCAGTTCTTC. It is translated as CASSPKPFSSGSPHEQFF.